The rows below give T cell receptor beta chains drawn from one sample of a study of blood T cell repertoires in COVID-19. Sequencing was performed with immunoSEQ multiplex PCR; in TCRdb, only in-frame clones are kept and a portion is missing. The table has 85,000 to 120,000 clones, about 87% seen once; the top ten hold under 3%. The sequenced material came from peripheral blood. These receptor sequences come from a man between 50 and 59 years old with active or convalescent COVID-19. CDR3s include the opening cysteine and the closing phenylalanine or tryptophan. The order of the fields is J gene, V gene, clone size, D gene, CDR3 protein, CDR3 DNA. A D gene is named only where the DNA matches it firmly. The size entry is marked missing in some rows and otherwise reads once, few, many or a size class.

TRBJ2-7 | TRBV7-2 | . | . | CASSSPLSSYEQYF | TGTGCCAGCAGCTCTCCATTGAGCTCCTACGAGCAGTACTTC
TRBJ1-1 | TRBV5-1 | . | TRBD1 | CASSYLSRGTGEAFF | TGCGCCAGCAGCTACCTAAGCAGGGGGACGGGTGAAGCTTTCTTT
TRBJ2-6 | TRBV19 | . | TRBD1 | CASSRTGGQKAGANVLTF | TGTGCCAGTAGCAGGACAGGGGGGCAAAAAGCTGGGGCCAACGTCCTGACTTTC
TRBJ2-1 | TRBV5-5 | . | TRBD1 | CASSFGTGDNEQFF | TGTGCCAGCAGCTTCGGGACAGGAGACAATGAGCAGTTCTTC
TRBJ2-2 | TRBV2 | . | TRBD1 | CASRGTGTPGELFF | TGTGCCAGCAGGGGGACAGGAACCCCCGGGGAGCTGTTTTTT
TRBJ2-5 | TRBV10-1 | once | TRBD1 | CASSGTGVETQYF | TGCGCCAGCAGTGGGACAGGGGTAGAGACCCAGTACTTC
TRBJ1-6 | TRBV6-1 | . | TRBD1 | CASSEMRTGDSPLHF | TGTGCCAGCAGTGAGATGAGGACAGGAGATTCACCCCTCCACTTT
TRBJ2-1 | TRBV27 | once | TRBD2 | CASSGGLNNEQFF | TGTGCCAGCAGTGGGGGACTAAACAATGAGCAGTTCTTC
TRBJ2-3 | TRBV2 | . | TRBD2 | CASSASGGAAGDTQYF | TGTGCCAGCAGCGCTAGCGGGGGGGCGGCGGGGGATACGCAGTATTTT
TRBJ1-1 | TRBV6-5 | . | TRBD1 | CASNAGGWYTEAFF | TGTGCCAGCAACGCAGGGGGCTGGTACACTGAAGCTTTCTTT
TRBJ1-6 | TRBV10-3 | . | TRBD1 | CAIRDRADNSPLHF | TGTGCCATCAGGGACAGGGCCGATAATTCACCCCTCCACTTT
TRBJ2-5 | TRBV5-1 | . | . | CASSFGGYQETQYF | TGCGCCAGCAGCTTTGGGGGGTACCAAGAGACCCAGTACTTC
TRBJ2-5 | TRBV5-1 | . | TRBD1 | CASSWGTGGETQYF | TGCGCCAGCAGCTGGGGGACAGGGGGAGAGACCCAGTACTTC
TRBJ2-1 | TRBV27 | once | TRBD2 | CASTPGLAGAGDEQFF | TGTGCCAGCACTCCCGGACTAGCGGGGGCCGGGGATGAGCAGTTCTTC
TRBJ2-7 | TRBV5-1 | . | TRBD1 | CASSSGTGGGEQYF | TGCGCCAGCAGCTCAGGGACAGGGGGAGGTGAGCAGTACTTC
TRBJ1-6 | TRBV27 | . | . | CASSLSVEGQRGYSPLHF | TGTGCCAGCAGTTTATCTGTGGAGGGGCAGCGGGGCTATTCACCCCTCCACTTT
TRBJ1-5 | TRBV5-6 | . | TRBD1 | CASSKGDREGQPQHF | TGTGCCAGCAGCAAAGGGGACAGGGAAGGTCAGCCCCAGCATTTT